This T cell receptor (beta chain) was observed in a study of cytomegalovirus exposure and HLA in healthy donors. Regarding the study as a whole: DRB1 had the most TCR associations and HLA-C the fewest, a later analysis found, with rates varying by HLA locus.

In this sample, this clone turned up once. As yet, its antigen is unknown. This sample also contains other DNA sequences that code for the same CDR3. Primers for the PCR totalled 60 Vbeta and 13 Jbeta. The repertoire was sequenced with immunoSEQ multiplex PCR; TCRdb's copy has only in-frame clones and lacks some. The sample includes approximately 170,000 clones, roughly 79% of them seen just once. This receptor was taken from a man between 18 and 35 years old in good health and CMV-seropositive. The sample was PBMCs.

Here the CDR3 reads CASSLGQGARYEQYF. The DNA for the CDR3 is TGTGCCAGCAGTTTAGGGCAGGGGGCGCGTTACGAGCAGTACTTC. The chain couples TRBV27 to TRBJ2-7; 8 bases line up with TRBD1. Germline CDR1 MNHEY, CDR2 SMNVEV (reference sequence). Trimming cost V 2 bases and J 4 bases; bases outside gene matches: 7. This CDR3 region has 15 residues.